This entry is about one T cell receptor (beta chain). The sample holds a few counts of this clonotype. This clone's antigen is unknown. With a much larger clone just one base away, this may be a read error. Amplification of TCR beta CDR3 regions was carried out from RNA transcripts. The TCR CDR3 was subjected to a first round of RT-PCR using the HTBI primer set and the Qiagen OneStep RT-PCR kit. The libraries were constructed in a second round of multiplex PCR and then size-selected and purified. Libraries were sequenced paired-end with 100 bp reads on an Illumina HiSeq2000. The published analysis was carried out like this. SOAPnuke was used to process the raw data, removing reads that contained adapters or uncalled bases, had a mean Phred below 15, or lacked an exact match to the constant primer or identifier. High-quality paired reads were merged using COPE v1.2.5, and each unique nucleotide sequence was defined as a clonotype. Clonotypes were aligned to IMGT TRBV, TRBD and TRBJ reference segments using MiTCR v1.1. Analysis was restricted to V-J combinations with a frequency above 0.0001, which covered roughly 99% of repertoires. A TCS score was defined as the ratio between F50 (clonal expansion) and ExV (chaos), using BLOSUM62-based TCRdist between CDR3 peptides within each V-J. Welch's t-statistics and random forest reduced around 510 V-J features to 13, which were used in a naive Bayes classifier (R e1071). The raw public reads went through TCRdb reprocessing: fastp at Q25, MiXCR clone calling, in-frame beta chains kept. Entries are consolidated by CDR3 protein sequence, retaining the most common genes and DNA. TCRdb's processing, not the study's, gives the V and J calls here. The sample contains some 600,000 distinct CDR3 sequences, roughly 13% of them found a single time. The top ten clonotypes cover almost 6% of the sample.

This sample is part of a study of T cells in Graves' hyperthyroidism and ophthalmopathy (dated by TCRdb to the late 2010s). Broadly, across the study: Peripheral blood was sampled at the time of initial diagnosis, prior to any treatment. To identify distinguishing TCR V-J signatures, a discovery cohort of some 99 patients was used, comprising 40 to 45 with Graves' ophthalmopathy and around 60 with stable Graves' hyperthyroidism. Prospective prediction of ophthalmopathy was tested in an independent validation cohort of 18 to 20 hyperthyroidism patients and around 16 patients who later progressed to ophthalmopathy. The roughly 90 discovery patients were divided at random into training and test sets in a 7:3 ratio. In addition, the study compared T-cell repertoires in thyroid tissue and in blood from roughly six Graves' hyperthyroidism patients. Following sampling, methimazole starting at 30 mg daily was given to hyperthyroidism patients, and high-dose intravenous methylprednisolone was given to ophthalmopathy patients. According to the paper, TCR Vbeta CDR3 sequencing was carried out on about 140 peripheral blood samples, which came from approximately 41 ophthalmopathy, 70 to 80 hyperthyroidism and about 17 progressor patients. Results and caveats for the whole study, not just this receptor: Most expanded thyroid clonotypes (frequency above 0.001) were also detected in blood, a finding suggesting that blood repertoires may reflect thyroid immune responses. A 13 V-J signature model separated ophthalmopathy from stable hyperthyroidism, with 87.88% sensitivity and roughly 81% specificity in cross-validation and 80%/75% in testing. Sample size was not statistically predetermined, and blinding of investigators to group allocation was not performed. In validation, the model predicted progression to ophthalmopathy with 55% to 71% sensitivity and 72% to 75% specificity, a median of approximately 6.7 months before onset.

The hyperthyroidism patients were between 18 and 65 years old and newly diagnosed, with a disease duration of less than 2 months. Exclusion was applied to patients with uncontrolled infections, other autoimmune diseases, pregnancy or lactation. Diagnoses relied on clinical symptoms, serum thyroxine and TRAb, thyroid ultrasound and orbital computed tomography. Blood from progressor patients was drawn when they were first diagnosed with hyperthyroidism, before any ophthalmopathy symptoms appeared. PBMCs were separated from 10 ml of fresh peripheral blood using Ficoll-Paque density gradient centrifugation. Progressor patients were initially diagnosed with Graves' hyperthyroidism and developed ophthalmopathy during follow-up. Total RNA was extracted using Trizol reagent, and RNA quality was assessed on an Agilent 2100 Bioanalyzer. From the cysteine through the phenylalanine, the CDR3 covers 15 amino acids. Just CDR3 DNA is preserved here, 45 bases in frame from base 1.

The sample comprised blood. The chain employs TRBV12-3 or TRBV12-4 and TRBJ2-7, and 10 bases in between align with TRBD1. This TCR was sampled from a woman in her twenties or thirties with Graves' hyperthyroidism that later progressed to Graves' ophthalmopathy. The CDR3 protein is CASSLKTGGGYKQYF. The DNA sequence is TGTGCCAGCAGCCTTAAGACAGGGGGCGGCTACAAGCAGTACTTC.